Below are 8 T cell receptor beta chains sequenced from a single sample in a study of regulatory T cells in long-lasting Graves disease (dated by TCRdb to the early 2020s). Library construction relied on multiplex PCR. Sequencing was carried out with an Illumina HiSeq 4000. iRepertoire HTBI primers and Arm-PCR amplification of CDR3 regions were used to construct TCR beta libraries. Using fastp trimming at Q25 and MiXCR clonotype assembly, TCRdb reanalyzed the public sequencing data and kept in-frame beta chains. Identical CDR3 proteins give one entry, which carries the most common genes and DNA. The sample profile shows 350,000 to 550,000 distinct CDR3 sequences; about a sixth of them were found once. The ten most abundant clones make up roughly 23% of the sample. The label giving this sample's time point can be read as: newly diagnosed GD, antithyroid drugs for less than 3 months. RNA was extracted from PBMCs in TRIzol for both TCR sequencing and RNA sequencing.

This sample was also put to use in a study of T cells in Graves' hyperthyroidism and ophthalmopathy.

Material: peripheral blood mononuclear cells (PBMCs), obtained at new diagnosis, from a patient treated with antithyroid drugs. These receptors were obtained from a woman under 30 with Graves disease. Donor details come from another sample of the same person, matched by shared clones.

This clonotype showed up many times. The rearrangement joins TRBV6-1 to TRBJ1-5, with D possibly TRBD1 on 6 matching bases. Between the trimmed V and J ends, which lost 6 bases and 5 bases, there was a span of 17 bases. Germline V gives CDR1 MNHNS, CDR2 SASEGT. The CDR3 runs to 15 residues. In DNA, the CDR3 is TGTGCCAGCAGCCAAATTTCGGGGGCCGATCAGCCCCAGCATTTT. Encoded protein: CASSQISGADQPQHF.

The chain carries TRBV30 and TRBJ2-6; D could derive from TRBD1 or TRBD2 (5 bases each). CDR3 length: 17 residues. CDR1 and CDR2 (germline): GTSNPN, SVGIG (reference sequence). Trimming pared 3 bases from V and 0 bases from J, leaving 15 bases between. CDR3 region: CAWRGWDGSSGANVLTF. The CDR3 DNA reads TGTGCCTGGAGAGGGTGGGACGGAAGCTCTGGGGCCAACGTCCTGACTTTC. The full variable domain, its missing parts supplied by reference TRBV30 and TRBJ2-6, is SQTIHQWPATLVQPVGSPLSLECTVEGTSNPNLYWYRQAAGRGLQLLFYSVGIGQISSEVPQNLSASRPQDRQFILSSKKLLLSDSGFYLCAWRGWDGSSGANVLTFGAGSRLTVL.

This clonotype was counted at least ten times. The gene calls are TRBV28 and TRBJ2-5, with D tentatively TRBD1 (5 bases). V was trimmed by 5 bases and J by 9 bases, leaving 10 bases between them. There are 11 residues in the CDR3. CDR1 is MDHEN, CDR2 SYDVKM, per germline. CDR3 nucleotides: TGTGCCAGCAGTCAAGGGGCCGCCCAGTACTTC. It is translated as CASSQGAAQYF.

CDR3 DNA: TGTGCCAGCAGCGCCCGACAGGGGATGAACACTGAAGCTTTCTTT. Encoded protein: CASSARQGMNTEAFF. V and J are TRBV7-6 and TRBJ1-1; 8 bases match TRBD1. Germline CDR1 reads SGHVS; CDR2 reads FNYEAQ. This CDR3 spans 15 amino acids. Germline trimming cut 5 bases from V and 0 bases from J; bases unmatched to any gene: 5.

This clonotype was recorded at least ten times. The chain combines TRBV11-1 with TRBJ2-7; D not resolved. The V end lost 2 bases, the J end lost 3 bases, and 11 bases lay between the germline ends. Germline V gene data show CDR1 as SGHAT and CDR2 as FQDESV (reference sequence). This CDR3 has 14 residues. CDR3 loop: CASSLQIQFYEQYF. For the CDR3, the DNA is TGTGCCAGCAGCTTACAAATCCAATTCTACGAGCAGTACTTC. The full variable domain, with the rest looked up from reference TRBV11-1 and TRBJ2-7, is EAEVAQSPRYKITEKSQAVAFWCDPISGHATLYWYRQILGQGPELLVQFQDESVVDDSQLPKDRFSAERLKGVDSTLKIQPAELGDSAMYLCASSLQIQFYEQYFGPGTRLTVT.

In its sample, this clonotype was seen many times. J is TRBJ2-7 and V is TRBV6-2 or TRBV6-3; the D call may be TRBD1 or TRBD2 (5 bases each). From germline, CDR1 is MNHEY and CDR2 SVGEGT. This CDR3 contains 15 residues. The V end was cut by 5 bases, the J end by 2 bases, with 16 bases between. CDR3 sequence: CASSERRGVPYEQYF. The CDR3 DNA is TGTGCCAGCAGTGAACGAAGAGGGGTCCCCTACGAGCAGTACTTC.

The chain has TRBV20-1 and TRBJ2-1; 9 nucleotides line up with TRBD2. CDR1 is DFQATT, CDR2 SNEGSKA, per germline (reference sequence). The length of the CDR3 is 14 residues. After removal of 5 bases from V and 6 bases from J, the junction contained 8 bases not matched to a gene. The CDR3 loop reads CSAALSGSSNEQFF. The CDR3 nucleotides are TGCAGTGCTGCTCTTAGCGGGAGCAGCAATGAGCAGTTCTTC.

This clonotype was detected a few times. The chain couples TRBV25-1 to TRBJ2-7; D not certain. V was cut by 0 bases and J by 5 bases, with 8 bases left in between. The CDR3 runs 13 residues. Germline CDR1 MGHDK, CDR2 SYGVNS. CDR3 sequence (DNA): TGTGCCAGCAGTGAATATGCAGTGGACGAGCAGTACTTC. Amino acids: CASSEYAVDEQYF.